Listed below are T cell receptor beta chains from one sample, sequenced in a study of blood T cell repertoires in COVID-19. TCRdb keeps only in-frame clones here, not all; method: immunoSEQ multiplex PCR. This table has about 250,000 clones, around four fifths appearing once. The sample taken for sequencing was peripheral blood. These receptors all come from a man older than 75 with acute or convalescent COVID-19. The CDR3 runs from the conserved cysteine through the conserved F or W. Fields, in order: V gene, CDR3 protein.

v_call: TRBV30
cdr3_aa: CAWSVLEGEHGYTF

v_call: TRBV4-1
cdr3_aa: CASSQELGRTSSNQPQHF

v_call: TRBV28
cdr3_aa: CASSLASLTVRSEAFF

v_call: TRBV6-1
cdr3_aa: CASSELDRGAGSYNSPLHF

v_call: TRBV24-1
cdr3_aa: CATSDSSRETQYF

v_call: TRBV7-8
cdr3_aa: CASSFRYDRGDTQYF

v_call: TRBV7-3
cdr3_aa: CASSLSSASTDTQYF

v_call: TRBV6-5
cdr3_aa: CASRRAGAQTYEQYF

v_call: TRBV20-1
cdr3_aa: CSASQGTGNEKLFF

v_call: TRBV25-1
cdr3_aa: CASSESGGAGETQYF

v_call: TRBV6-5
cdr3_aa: CASNPSGNLGGYTF

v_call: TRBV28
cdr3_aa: CASSSGTAGGSNQPQHF

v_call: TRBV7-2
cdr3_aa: CASSPQTGTAGEQFF

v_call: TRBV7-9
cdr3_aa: CASSPGSMNTEAFF

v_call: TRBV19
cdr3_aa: CASSSTGTGKPLHF

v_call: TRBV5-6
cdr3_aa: CASSATSGGDIQYF

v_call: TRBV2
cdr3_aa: CASRARDMGTDTQYF

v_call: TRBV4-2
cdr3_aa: CASSQGGTPVLTF

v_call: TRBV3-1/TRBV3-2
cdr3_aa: CASSQGVGLKETQYF

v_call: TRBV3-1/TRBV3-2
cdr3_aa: CASSQDPGVEETQYF

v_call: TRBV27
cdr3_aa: CASNQQGYNSPLHF

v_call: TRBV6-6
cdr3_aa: CASSPGGYEQYF

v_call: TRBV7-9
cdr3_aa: CASSSTAGRAFF

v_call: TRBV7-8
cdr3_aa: CASSLSWQGGEKLFF

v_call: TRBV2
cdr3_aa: CASSVVRAANEKLFF

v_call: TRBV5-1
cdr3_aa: CASSSSVPGTDTQYF

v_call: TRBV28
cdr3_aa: CASSQRGQPQHF

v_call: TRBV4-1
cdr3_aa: CASSQAPSDRGGYEQYF

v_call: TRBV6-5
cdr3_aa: CASRALNQPQHF

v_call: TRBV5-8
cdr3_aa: CASSPGVLAQETQYF

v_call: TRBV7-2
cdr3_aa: CASSPGTPGNTIYF

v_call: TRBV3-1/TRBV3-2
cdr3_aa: CASSTTGRGSPLHF

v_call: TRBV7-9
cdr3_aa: CASSPGTSGTYEQYF

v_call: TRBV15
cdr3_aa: CATSRVSGSSYNEQFF

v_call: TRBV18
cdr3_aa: CASSPSGGVRETQYF

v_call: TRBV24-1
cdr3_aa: CATSSQASGELFF

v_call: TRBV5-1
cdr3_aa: CASSFSGDYGYTF

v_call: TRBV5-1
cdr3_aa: CASSLGTGGPLNTGELFF

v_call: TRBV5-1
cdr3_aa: CASQSGSGVYEQYF

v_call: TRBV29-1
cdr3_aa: CSAGGTDTQYF

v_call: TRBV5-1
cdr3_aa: CASSPKIAGGHTDTQYF

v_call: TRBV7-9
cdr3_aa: CASSLTGGISGNTIYF

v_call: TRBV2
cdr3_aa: CASSAQGPTNYGYTF

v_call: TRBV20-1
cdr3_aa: CSASRVSTYEQYF

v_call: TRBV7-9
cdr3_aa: CASSLAGTGGSGNTIYF

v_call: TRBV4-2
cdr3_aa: CASSQEIGGGQDEQFF

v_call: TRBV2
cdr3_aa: CASSAQGTVPYEQYF

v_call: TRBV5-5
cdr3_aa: CASSLGRDRETQYF

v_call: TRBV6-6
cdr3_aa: CASSYTQGSSNQPQHF

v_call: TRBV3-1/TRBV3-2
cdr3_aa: CASSSIDVYSYTGEPFF

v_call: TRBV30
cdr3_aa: CAWTDFHEQYF

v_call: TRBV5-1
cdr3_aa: CASSITGGSYEQYF

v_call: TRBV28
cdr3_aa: CASSFPGFEQYF

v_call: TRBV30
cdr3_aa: CAWSTTGGVETQYF

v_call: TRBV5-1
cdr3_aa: CASSRLGTSGADTQYF

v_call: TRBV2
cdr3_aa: CASTQLTGSGEQFF

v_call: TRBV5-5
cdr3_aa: CASSLYEGRTEAFF

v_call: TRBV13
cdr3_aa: CASSFDSYDTIYF

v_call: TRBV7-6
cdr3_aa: CASSLDSHNSPLHF